This entry lists 19 T cell receptor beta chains sequenced from one sample in a study of long-term antiretroviral therapy in people with HIV. The run of the v3.0 immunoSEQ assay was at survey level. Generated by immunoSEQ multiplex PCR, the TCRdb table keeps only in-frame clones and is missing some. The table includes about 21,000 clones, 81% detected once. The source was unsorted PBMCs, collected 0.1 years before starting antiretroviral therapy. These receptors were taken from a middle-aged man with HIV.

There are a few counts of this clone. The V and J genes are TRBV7-9 and TRBJ2-5, with no clear D. The CDR3 runs 12 residues. The germline V gene encodes CDR1 SEHNR and CDR2 FQNEAQ (reference sequence). Trimming left V 1 base short and J 4 bases short, with 4 bases between. This chain's CDR3 is CASSLGRETQYF. CDR3 nucleotide sequence: TGTGCCAGCAGCTTAGGGCGAGAGACCCAGTACTTC.

The chain uses TRBV10-1 and TRBJ2-3; D is possibly TRBD2 (5 bases). Trimming shortened V by 4 bases and J by 5 bases, and 13 bases separated the two germline ends. The germline V gene has CDR1 WNHNN and CDR2 SYGVQD (reference sequence). The CDR3 sequence is 14 residues long. The CDR3 spells CASSGKARVDTQYF. The CDR3 region has the DNA TGCGCCAGCAGTGGGAAAGCGAGGGTAGATACGCAGTATTTT.

This clone appeared a few times. The chain combines TRBV28 with TRBJ1-2; a possible D gene is TRBD1 (5 bases). In germline, CDR1 is MDHEN, CDR2 SYDVKM. The CDR3 is made up of 11 amino acids. Trimming stripped 7 bases from V and 8 bases from J, with 11 bases between. The CDR3 coding sequence is TGTGCCAGCAACTACCAGGGAGGCTACACCTTC. As protein: CASNYQGGYTF.

The chain joins TRBV27 to TRBJ1-1, with D hard to call. The CDR3 contains 14 residues. V lost 2 bases and J lost 5, with 12 bases in between. The V gene's germline CDR1 is MNHEY and CDR2 SMNVEV (reference sequence). CDR3 nucleotides: TGTGCCAGCAGTTTACGGGAACGGTTTACTGAAGCTTTCTTT. Translating gives CASSLRERFTEAFF.

The J gene is TRBJ2-3, the V gene TRBV2; possible D gene TRBD2, 6 bases. The V gene's germline CDR1 is SNHLY and CDR2 FYNNEI. Trimming left V 9 bases short and J 2 bases short, with 15 bases between. The CDR3 loop spans 14 amino acids. The CDR3 DNA reads TGTGCCAGTCAGAGGCGGGGATACACAGATACGCAGTATTTT. It yields the protein CASQRRGYTDTQYF.

The rearrangement joins TRBV4-3 to TRBJ2-5; D uncertain. The V gene's germline CDR1 is LGHNA and CDR2 YSLEER. The V gene lost 0 bases and the J gene lost 6 bases, with 14 bases spanning the gap. The CDR3 extends over 15 amino acids. Here the CDR3 DNA reads TGCGCCAGCAGCCAAGAAAAGTCGCGCGGTCAGACCCAGTACTTC. Amino acids: CASSQEKSRGQTQYF.

This chain connects TRBV2 to TRBJ2-7; D tentatively fits TRBD1 or TRBD2 (5 bases each). Germline CDR1 is SNHLY and CDR2 is FYNNEI. Trimming took 1 base from V and 7 from J, leaving 8 bases between them. This CDR3 has 12 residues. CDR3 region: CASSEGWGEQYF. CDR3 sequence (DNA): TGTGCCAGCAGTGAAGGTTGGGGGGAGCAGTACTTC.

The chain carries TRBV14 and TRBJ2-7, with TRBD1 matching over 10 bases. The J segment lost 3 bases and the V segment lost 3 bases, leaving 2 bases of the junction unmatched. The germline V gene encodes CDR1 SGHDN and CDR2 FVKESK. The CDR3 sequence is 14 residues long. CDR3 residues: CASSHRDRGYEQYF. The CDR3 DNA follows: TGTGCCAGCAGCCACCGGGACAGGGGCTACGAGCAGTACTTC.

Only a few counts were recorded for this clone. The genes are TRBV7-2 and TRBJ1-5; weak D call: TRBD1 (5 bases). The CDR3 contains 15 residues. The V gene's germline CDR1 is SGHTA and CDR2 FQGNSA. The V gene lost 1 base and the J gene lost 6 bases, with 13 bases spanning the gap. CDR3 sequence reads: CASSLDRQGRQPQHF. CDR3 coding DNA: TGTGCCAGCAGCTTAGATCGGCAGGGCCGTCAGCCCCAGCATTTT.

The CDR3 sequence is CASGQSLDRPNQPQHF. The DNA of the CDR3 is TGTGCCAGCGGTCAAAGCTTGGACAGGCCCAATCAGCCCCAGCATTTT. The rearrangement uses TRBV6-6 and TRBJ1-5; 7 bases are shared with TRBD1. Looked up from germline, CDR1 is MNHNY and CDR2 is SVGAGI (reference sequence). The CDR3 extends over 16 amino acids. The J segment lost 3 bases and the V segment lost 8 bases, leaving 13 bases of the junction unmatched.

The chain combines TRBV14 with TRBJ2-7, with TRBD1 identical over 7 bases. In germline, CDR1 is SGHDN, CDR2 FVKESK. V shed 3 bases and J 2 bases; nucleotides not matched to a gene: 7. The CDR3 extends over 15 amino acids. CDR3 nucleotide sequence: TGTGCCAGCAGCCACCGACCGGACAGGACCTACGAGCAGTACTTC. This codes for CASSHRPDRTYEQYF.

The chain employs TRBV7-2 and TRBJ1-1; TRBD1 might be the D (5 bases). This CDR3 has 15 residues. From germline, CDR1 is SGHTA and CDR2 FQGNSA. Trimming left V 1 base short and J 2 bases short, with 11 bases between. CDR3 protein: CASSLDDRTNTEAFF. In nucleotides, the CDR3 is TGTGCCAGCAGCTTAGACGACAGAACCAACACTGAAGCTTTCTTT.

V is TRBV10-3 and J is TRBJ2-7; D unresolved. Germline lookup yields CDR1 ENHRY and CDR2 SYGVKD. The V gene lost 2 bases and the J gene lost 5 bases, with 4 bases spanning the gap. The length of the CDR3 is 11 residues. DNA of the CDR3: TGTGCCATCAGTGAGAGAAACGAGCAGTACTTC. Its translation is CAISERNEQYF.

CDR3 in DNA: TGTGCCAGCAGTTTGGGCCAGAGCCTTTCCTACGAGCAGTACTTC. Its translation: CASSLGQSLSYEQYF. The J gene is TRBJ2-7, the V gene TRBV27; D gene ambiguous. V was shortened by 3 bases and J by 1 base, with 13 bases between the two germline ends. CDR1 is MNHEY and CDR2 is SMNVEV in the germline V gene (reference sequence). The CDR3 is 15 amino acids.

J is TRBJ2-7 and V is TRBV11-2; D call uncertain. The CDR3 is 14 amino acids. Germline V lookup: CDR1 SGHAT, CDR2 FQNNGV. The V and J ends lost 0 bases and 3 bases respectively, with 9 bases between them. The CDR3 DNA sequence: TGTGCCAGCAGCTTAGATTATCCCGGCTACGAGCAGTACTTC. This sequence encodes CASSLDYPGYEQYF.

The chain recombines TRBV7-8 with TRBJ2-7; 10 bases are a match to TRBD1. V was clipped by 3 bases and J by 5 bases; unmatched bases: 7. The germline CDR1 and CDR2 sequences are SGHVS and FQNEAQ. CDR3 length equals 15 residues. The CDR3 is CASSFGTGVDNEQYF. The CDR3 region has the DNA TGTGCCAGCAGCTTTGGGACAGGGGTTGATAACGAGCAGTACTTC.

This clone is a singleton in its sample. V and J are TRBV5-4 and TRBJ2-3; D remains ambiguous. Germline V gene data show CDR1 as SGHNT and CDR2 as YYREEE (reference sequence). V was trimmed by 2 bases and J by 4 bases, leaving 8 bases between them. CDR3 length: 13 residues. The CDR3: CASSFPQADTQYF. The CDR3 DNA sequence: TGTGCCAGCAGCTTCCCCCAGGCAGATACGCAGTATTTT.

V usage is TRBV15 and J usage is TRBJ1-1; D call uncertain. Looked up from germline, CDR1 is LNHNV and CDR2 is YYDKDF (reference sequence). V lost 1 base to trimming and J lost 2 bases, with 17 bases between them. This CDR3 comprises 17 residues. CDR3 residues: CATSRAAFRRPNTEAFF. In DNA form, the CDR3 reads TGTGCCACCAGCAGAGCAGCGTTTCGCAGACCCAACACTGAAGCTTTCTTT.

On this clone: A junction end diverges from the germline sequence, so it may reflect a read error. The chain links TRBV11-2 to TRBJ1-3, with D unclear. Per germline, CDR1 SGHAT and CDR2 FQNNGV. CDR3 length equals 14 residues. As DNA, the CDR3 is TGTGCCAGCAGCTTAGTCCTTAGCGATCTCTACGTGCATTTT. Protein product: CASSLVLSDLYVHF.